The sequence of this TCR beta chain was determined in a study of blood T cell repertoires in COVID-19. Study details: Samples taken during acute and convalescent COVID-19 were collected in the United States, Italy and Spain.

Authors' analysis steps: Reference gene primer amplification in the assay estimated nucleated cell counts. Repertoires were generated with immunoSEQ multiplex PCR, while TCRdb's copy carries only in-frame clones and drops some. V, J and clone size derive from that table, while D and trimming were established from the DNA sequence. The repertoire holds a few hundred thousand clones, with about 83% as singletons. This TCR was recovered from a man between 50 and 59 years old with active or convalescent COVID-19. Specimen: peripheral blood.

The DNA for the CDR3 is TGTGCCAGCAGCCTTGCGGAGTCAGCAAGCTCCTACGAGCAGTACTTC. Translating gives CASSLAESASSYEQYF. The rearrangement links TRBV7-9 to TRBJ2-7; D gene uncertain. The germline CDR1 and CDR2 sequences are SEHNR and FQNEAQ (reference sequence). Trimming left V 5 bases short and J 0 bases short, with 17 bases between. CDR3 length equals 16 residues.